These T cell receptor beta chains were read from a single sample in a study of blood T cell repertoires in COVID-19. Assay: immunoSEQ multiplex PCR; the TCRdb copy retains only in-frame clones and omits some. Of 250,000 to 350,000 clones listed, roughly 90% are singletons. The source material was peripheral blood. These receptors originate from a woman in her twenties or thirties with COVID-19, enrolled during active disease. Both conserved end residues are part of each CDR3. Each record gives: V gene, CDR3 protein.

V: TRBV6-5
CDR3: CASQLTTNEKLFF

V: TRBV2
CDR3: CASTERARVNSPLHF

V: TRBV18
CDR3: CASSTQLAGANEQFF

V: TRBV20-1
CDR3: CSASEVDEQFF

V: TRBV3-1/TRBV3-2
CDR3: CASSQVSRGNTIYF

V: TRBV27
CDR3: CASSLKGLGQPQHF

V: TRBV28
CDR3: CASSRGWRETQYF

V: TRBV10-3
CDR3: CAISEEGGDYGYTF

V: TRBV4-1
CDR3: CASSQGGNRGTTGMNYGYTF

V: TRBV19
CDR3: CASSMAGGSTEAFF

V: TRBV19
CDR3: CASSRDRTDTQYF

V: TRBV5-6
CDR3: CASSLPARGNQPQHF

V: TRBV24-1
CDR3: CATQPGGAPLNQPQHF

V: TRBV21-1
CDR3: CASSSQDYPKLSYEQYF

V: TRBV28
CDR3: CASSLYDGDTGELFF

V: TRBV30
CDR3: CAWSPGMNTEAFF

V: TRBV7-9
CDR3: CASSLAEAEAFF

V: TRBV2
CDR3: CASRGAPADTQYF

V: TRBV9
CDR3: CASSTLDRAGNTIYF

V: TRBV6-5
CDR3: CASSYSQGHEAFF

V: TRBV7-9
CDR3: CASSLEVASGSYEQFF

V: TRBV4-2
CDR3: CASSQDRGGYGYTF

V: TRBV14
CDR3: CASSVDTNTGELFF

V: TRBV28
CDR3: CASIPPGNTGELFF

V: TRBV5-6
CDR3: CASSRGQLTGELFF

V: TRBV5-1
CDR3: CASSLGLGPGGELFF

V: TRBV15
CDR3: CATSRDLFETALLDTQYF

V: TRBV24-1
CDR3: CATSDLLGTQYF

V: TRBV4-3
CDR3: CASSLSPAGATGTGELFF

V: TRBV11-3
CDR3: CASSSGGVANEQFF

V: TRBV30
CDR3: CAWRWGQDSSPLHF

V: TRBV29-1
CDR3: CSVTVPGTSDEQYF

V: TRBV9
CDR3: CASSVELGRGTDTQYF

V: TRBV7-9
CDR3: CASSWMGQADTQYF

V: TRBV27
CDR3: CARGLAGGPPSKYEQFF

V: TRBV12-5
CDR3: CASALGDSNQPQHF

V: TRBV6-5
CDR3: CASSRTGAHEQYF

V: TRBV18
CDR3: CASSPPSTGFHEAFF

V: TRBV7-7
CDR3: CASSPYPGTSPDEQFF

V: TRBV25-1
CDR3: CASSEFAGGSQETQYF

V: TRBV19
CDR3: CASSIGRGSDTQYF

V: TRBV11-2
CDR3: CASSLDLVTSGRGGQFF

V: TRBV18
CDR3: CASSPGGGAGYTF

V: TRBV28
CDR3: CASSSFLAGTYEQYF

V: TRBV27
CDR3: CASSLAHGGFNSPLHF

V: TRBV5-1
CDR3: CASSFGQGRSPLHF

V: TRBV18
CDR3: CASSPLGESYEQYF

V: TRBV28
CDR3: CASRDSVHEQYF

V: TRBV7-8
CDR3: CASSSRGANTGELFF

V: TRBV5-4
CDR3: CASSPGEGNTIYF

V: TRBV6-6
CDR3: CASSPPDRAADEQYF

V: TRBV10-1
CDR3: CASSKGDTQYF

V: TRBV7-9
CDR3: CASIMLAGESDTQYF

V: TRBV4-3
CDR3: CASSQASYPRSSDEQFF

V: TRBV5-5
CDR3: CASSLTDYEQYF

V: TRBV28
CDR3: CATLWEAMGEQYF

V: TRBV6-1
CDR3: CASSEAGGNQPQHF

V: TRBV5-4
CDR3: CASSPGEVPGNTIYF

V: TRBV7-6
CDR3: CASSLRLTSGSGTDTQYF